These 32 T cell receptor beta chains share one sample of origin, sequenced in a study of blood T cell repertoires in COVID-19 (dated by TCRdb to 2020 to 2021). The library was generated by the immunoSEQ multiplex PCR assay. TCRdb carries this immuneACCESS record with in-frame sequences only. Its versions omit some clonotypes, under half of them owing to an unresolved V gene in the studies checked, with the rest unexplained. A total of 150,000 to 200,000 clones appear in this sample, 78% of them only once. The ten largest clones represent roughly 17% of the sample. The specimen was PBMCs or T cells enriched from blood (not recorded which). These receptors came from a woman aged 45-65 years who had recovered from COVID-19.

The chain has TRBV19 and TRBJ2-7, with D maybe TRBD2 (7 bases). Germline-derived CDR1 and CDR2 are LNHDA and SQIVND (reference sequence). CDR3 size: 15 residues. Trimming cost V 3 bases and J 4 bases, with 16 bases left between them. CDR3 nucleotides: TGTGCCAGTAGTATGGGGGGGCCTGGAACTTACGAGCAGTACTTC. Amino acids: CASSMGGPGTYEQYF. Full variable domain (outside the CDR3, taken from reference TRBV19 and TRBJ2-7): DGGITQSPKYLFRKEGQNVTLSCEQNLNHDAMYWYRQDPGQGLRLIYYSQIVNDFQKGDIAEGYSVSREKKESFPLTVTSAQKNPTAFYLCASSMGGPGTYEQYFGPGTRLTVT.

The rearrangement joins TRBV21-1 to TRBJ2-5; the table gives TRBD1 as D, unverified against the DNA. TRBV21-1 counts as a pseudogene. The CDR3 runs 17 residues. CDR3 loop: CASSKAARTGIVETQYF. The CDR3 coding sequence is TGTGCCAGCAGCAAGGCCGCCCGGACAGGAATTGTGGAGACCCAGTACTTC.

This chain links TRBV7-2 with TRBJ1-5, with D perhaps TRBD1 (6 bases). Germline V gene data show CDR1 as SGHTA and CDR2 as FQGNSA. This CDR3 has 18 residues. Between the trimmed V and J ends, which lost 5 bases and 0 bases, there was a span of 20 bases. DNA for the CDR3: TGTGCCAGCAGCGACCCCCTGGACAGCCTCTATAGCAATCAGCCCCAGCATTTT. It yields the protein CASSDPLDSLYSNQPQHF.

V and J are TRBV5-1 and TRBJ2-7; D might be TRBD1 (5 bases). The V and J ends lost 0 bases and 2 bases respectively, with 15 bases between them. CDR1 and CDR2 from the germline V gene are SGHRS and YFSETQ. The CDR3 extends over 16 amino acids. The CDR3 DNA reads TGCGCCAGCAGCTTGGCCTGGGGCCAGGCAACCTACGAGCAGTACTTC. It yields the protein CASSLAWGQATYEQYF.

The chain is built from TRBV6-1 and TRBJ1-2; D may be TRBD1 (5 bases). Germline V gene data show CDR1 as MNHNS and CDR2 as SASEGT. Trimming pared 0 bases from V and 7 bases from J, leaving 18 bases between. This CDR3 is built from 16 residues. In nucleotides, the CDR3 is TGTGCCAGCAGTGAAGCGCATGGGGCCACCGTGGGTGGCTACACCTTC. It encodes CASSEAHGATVGGYTF.

The V call is TRBV6-2 or TRBV6-3, the J call TRBJ2-7, with 7 positions matching TRBD2. The junction had 7 bases not matched to a gene; V was cut back by 2 bases and J by 0 bases. This CDR3 spans 16 amino acids. Per germline, CDR1 MNHEY and CDR2 SVGEGT. CDR3 protein: CASSYRRAGVSYEQYF. The CDR3, as DNA: TGTGCCAGCAGTTACCGGAGGGCGGGAGTCTCCTACGAGCAGTACTTC.

This chain connects TRBV29-1 to TRBJ2-3; D gene unclear. Deletions cut 6 bases from V and 2 bases from J, with 18 bases between. The CDR3 sequence is 15 residues long. CDR1 and CDR2 from the germline V gene are SQVTM and ANQGSEA. CDR3 in amino acids: CSVSTGSPSTDTQYF. The CDR3 DNA is TGCAGCGTGAGTACCGGTTCGCCTTCCACAGATACGCAGTATTTT.

The chain links TRBV5-1 to TRBJ2-2; TRBD2 is a possible D gene (5 bases). V gave up 0 bases and J gave up 3 bases, with 9 bases separating them. The CDR3 length is 15 residues. Germline lookup yields CDR1 SGHRS and CDR2 YFSETQ. CDR3 bases: TGCGCCAGCAGCTTGGGCGGGCCGTACACCGGGGAGCTGTTTTTT. It specifies CASSLGGPYTGELFF.

The gene calls are TRBV5-1 and TRBJ2-7; weak D call: TRBD2 (6 bases). The CDR3 is 15 residues long. Trimming stripped 4 bases from V and 0 bases from J, with 14 bases between. Germline V gene lookup returns CDR1 SGHRS and CDR2 YFSETQ. Here the CDR3 reads CASSARGEVSYEQYF. CDR3 sequence (DNA): TGCGCCAGCAGCGCGAGAGGGGAGGTCTCCTACGAGCAGTACTTC. The full variable domain, with the rest looked up from reference TRBV5-1 and TRBJ2-7, is KAGVTQTPRYLIKTRGQQVTLSCSPISGHRSVSWYQQTPGQGLQFLFEYFSETQRNKGNFPGRFSGRQFSNSRSEMNVSTLELGDSALYLCASSARGEVSYEQYFGPGTRLTVT.

The chain links TRBV28 to TRBJ2-5; 7 bases fit TRBD2. CDR1 and CDR2 (germline): MDHEN, SYDVKM. This CDR3 comprises 13 residues. V was clipped by 6 bases and J by 3 bases; unmatched bases: 4. The CDR3 sequence: CASRQGGKETQYF. The DNA of the CDR3 is TGTGCCAGCAGGCAGGGAGGGAAAGAGACCCAGTACTTC.

As regards this clone: Other DNA sequences within the sample encode an identical CDR3. V usage is TRBV9 and J usage is TRBJ2-1, with D tentatively TRBD2 (5 bases). Germline lookup yields CDR1 SGDLS and CDR2 YYNGEE. V was pared by 0 bases and J by 5 bases, with 6 bases between. The CDR3 spans 13 residues. This CDR3 is CASSVGLNNEQFF. DNA for the CDR3: TGTGCCAGCAGCGTAGGACTAAACAATGAGCAGTTCTTC.

Turning to this clone: Other DNA sequences in this specimen translate into the identical CDR3. The chain carries TRBV11-3 and TRBJ2-3; 9 nucleotides match TRBD2. Per germline, CDR1 SGHNT and CDR2 YENEEA. The CDR3 totals 16 residues. Unmatched junction bases numbered 4, after V lost 1 base and J lost 2 bases. The CDR3 nucleotides are TGTGCCAGCAGCTTAGGGCTAGCGGGAAACACAGATACGCAGTATTTT. Translating it yields CASSLGLAGNTDTQYF.

The rearrangement uses TRBV7-6 and TRBJ1-2; D gene unclear. V was trimmed by 4 bases and J by 8 bases, leaving 11 bases between them. The CDR3 is 12 amino acids. Looked up from germline, CDR1 is SGHVS and CDR2 is FNYEAQ. CDR3: CASSSRSEGYTF. CDR3 sequence (DNA): TGTGCCAGCAGCTCCCGATCCGAGGGCTACACCTTC.

This sequence joins TRBV3-1 (or the pseudogene TRBV3-2) and TRBJ1-2; TRBD1 is a possible D gene (5 bases). The V gene lost 0 bases and the J gene lost 4 bases, with 21 bases spanning the gap. CDR1 is LGHDT and CDR2 is YNNKEL in the germline V gene (reference sequence). The length of the CDR3 is 18 residues. CDR3 nucleotides: TGTGCCAGCAGCCAAGATCTGGGGTCTGTAGGGACTGTCTATGGCTACACCTTC. Protein sequence: CASSQDLGSVGTVYGYTF.

V is TRBV19 and J is TRBJ2-7; 9 bases fit TRBD1. The germline CDR1 and CDR2 sequences are LNHDA and SQIVND (reference sequence). With 3 bases clipped from V and 2 bases from J, the junction kept 5 bases outside the gene matches. This CDR3 spans 15 amino acids. The CDR3 loop reads CASSIPGTGTYEQYF. CDR3 in DNA: TGTGCCAGTAGTATTCCCGGGACAGGGACCTACGAGCAGTACTTC.

The chain combines TRBV5-4 with TRBJ2-4; 12 bases are shared with TRBD2. Germline V gene data show CDR1 as SGHNT and CDR2 as YYREEE (reference sequence). The CDR3 sequence is 15 residues long. V lost 4 bases and J lost 8; bases outside the gene matches: 7. This CDR3 is CASSPKLAGGDIQYF. CDR3 DNA: TGTGCCAGCAGCCCCAAACTAGCGGGGGGTGACATTCAGTACTTC.

The V gene is TRBV28, the J gene TRBJ1-4, with 9 bases that match TRBD1. J gave up 7 bases and V 7 bases, and 10 bases lay outside the gene matches. CDR1 and CDR2 from the germline V gene are MDHEN and SYDVKM. The CDR3 has 15 residues. The CDR3 DNA reads TGTGCCAGCACCACCAACAGGGGGCTAAGTGAAAAACTGTTTTTT. This codes for CASTTNRGLSEKLFF.

The genes are TRBV19 and TRBJ2-6; a possible D gene is TRBD1 (5 bases). Trimming stripped 7 bases from V and 3 bases from J, with 10 bases between. CDR3 length: 14 residues. Germline lookup yields CDR1 LNHDA and CDR2 SQIVND (reference sequence). CDR3 sequence: CASTSTDGANVLTF. Here the CDR3 DNA reads TGTGCCAGTACATCGACAGATGGGGCCAACGTCCTGACTTTC. Filled out from reference TRBV19 and TRBJ2-6, the complete variable domain reads DGGITQSPKYLFRKEGQNVTLSCEQNLNHDAMYWYRQDPGQGLRLIYYSQIVNDFQKGDIAEGYSVSREKKESFPLTVTSAQKNPTAFYLCASTSTDGANVLTFGAGSRLTVL.

The V gene is TRBV29-1, the J gene TRBJ2-7; 8 nucleotides line up with TRBD2. The CDR3 covers 13 residues. V gave up 6 bases and J gave up 3 bases; unmatched junction bases: 7. Per germline, CDR1 SQVTM and CDR2 ANQGSEA. CDR3 nucleotide sequence: TGCAGCGTAGCGGGAGAGGGCAACTACGAGCAGTACTTC. Residues: CSVAGEGNYEQYF.

The sample holds a few counts of this clone. This may be a read error: a much more frequent sequence differs by one nucleotide. This chain connects TRBV28 to TRBJ1-1, with unresolved D. Germline loops: CDR1 MDHEN, CDR2 SYDVKM. The germline V and J ends were trimmed by 3 bases and 1 base, with 6 bases remaining between them. The CDR3 is 13 residues long. CDR3: CASSFPGNTEAFF. The CDR3 DNA sequence: TGTGCCAGCAGTTTCCCAGGGAACACTGAAGCTTTCTTT.

The J gene is TRBJ2-2, the V gene TRBV3-1 (or the pseudogene TRBV3-2); 9 bases are shared with TRBD1. Losses at the gene ends were 4 bases for V and 4 bases for J; bases not matched to a gene: 7. Germline V CDR1 and CDR2: LGHDT, YNNKEL (reference sequence). The length of the CDR3 is 16 residues. Here the CDR3 DNA reads TGTGCCAGCAGCCGTAGGGGACAGGGAATCACCGGGGAGCTGTTTTTT. Translating gives CASSRRGQGITGELFF.

The chain joins TRBV29-1 to TRBJ2-7; tentatively, D is TRBD1 (5 bases). The CDR3 runs 14 residues. V lost 3 bases and J 4 bases, leaving 16 bases between the germline ends. Germline CDR1 and CDR2: SQVTM and ANQGSEA. The CDR3 region is CSVDHRTDGYEQYF. CDR3 nucleotide sequence: TGCAGCGTTGACCACAGGACGGACGGGTACGAGCAGTACTTC.

The rearrangement uses TRBV28 and TRBJ1-2; D might be TRBD1 (5 bases). In germline, CDR1 is MDHEN, CDR2 SYDVKM. The CDR3 extends over 13 amino acids. Trimming removed 5 bases at V and 0 bases at J, with 7 bases between. The CDR3 loop is CASSGAANYGYTF. As DNA, the CDR3 is TGTGCCAGCAGTGGGGCGGCTAACTATGGCTACACCTTC.

Only a few counts were recorded for this clone. The V and J genes are TRBV19 and TRBJ1-1; D gene ambiguous. V was trimmed by 5 bases and J by 7 bases, leaving 23 bases between them. The CDR3 runs 16 residues. Germline V gene lookup returns CDR1 LNHDA and CDR2 SQIVND (reference sequence). CDR3 protein: CASSLSGWRTPSEAFF. CDR3 sequence (DNA): TGTGCCAGTAGTCTATCTGGATGGAGGACCCCAAGTGAAGCTTTCTTT.

To note about this clone: A much larger clone sits a single nucleotide away, making a read error possible. The rearrangement joins TRBV7-8 to TRBJ2-7; D not certain. CDR3 size: 12 residues. CDR1 is SGHVS and CDR2 is FQNEAQ in the germline V gene. The V end lost 4 bases, the J end lost 3 bases, and 7 bases lay between the germline ends. The CDR3, as DNA: TGTGCCAGCAGCTCCACGCGCTACGAGCAGTACTTC. This codes for CASSSTRYEQYF.

This clone was detected only a few times. This chain uses TRBV6-5 with TRBJ2-5; 10 bases are shared with TRBD2. CDR1 is MNHEY and CDR2 is SVGAGI in the germline V gene. V lost 0 bases, J lost 3 bases, and 4 bases stayed unmatched. The CDR3 extends over 16 amino acids. CDR3 sequence: CASSYSQREGEETQYF. Here the CDR3 DNA reads TGTGCCAGCAGTTACTCGCAGCGGGAGGGGGAAGAGACCCAGTACTTC.

The chain joins TRBV24-1 to TRBJ2-1; maybe TRBD1 (5 bases). V gave up 4 bases and J gave up 8 bases, with 14 bases separating them. CDR1 is KGHDR and CDR2 is SFDVKD in the germline V gene. The length of the CDR3 is 14 residues. CDR3 residues: CATSEQGLKDEQFF. The CDR3 bases are TGTGCCACCAGTGAGCAGGGATTGAAGGATGAGCAGTTCTTC.

The chain links TRBV19 to TRBJ2-3, with D possibly matching TRBD2 (5 bases). Trimming shortened V by 3 bases and J by 0 bases, and 16 bases separated the two germline ends. This CDR3 is 17 amino acids long. The V gene's germline CDR1 is LNHDA and CDR2 SQIVND (reference sequence). CDR3 protein: CASSITSRVGSTDTQYF. CDR3 in DNA: TGTGCCAGTAGTATTACTTCGCGGGTGGGGAGCACAGATACGCAGTATTTT.

The chain uses TRBV19 and TRBJ2-1; TRBD2 is a possible D gene (5 bases). Germline loops: CDR1 LNHDA, CDR2 SQIVND (reference sequence). CDR3 size: 15 residues. Between the trimmed V and J ends, which lost 1 base and 9 bases, there was a span of 16 bases. CDR3 coding DNA: TGTGCCAGTAGTATAGTATTAAACCCCGGAGGTGAGCAGTTCTTC. Translated, it gives CASSIVLNPGGEQFF.

The rearrangement links TRBV27 to TRBJ2-3; tentative D call: TRBD2 (6 bases). The germline V and J ends were trimmed by 6 bases and 7 bases, with 17 bases remaining between them. This CDR3 is built from 14 residues. Germline CDR1 is MNHEY and CDR2 is SMNVEV (reference sequence). Here the CDR3 reads CASRTAQEGYTQYF. The DNA for the CDR3 is TGTGCCAGCAGGACGGCGCAGGAGGGGTATACGCAGTATTTT.

The J gene is TRBJ1-5, the V gene TRBV12-3 or TRBV12-4, with D maybe TRBD1 (5 bases). The CDR3 is 11 amino acids. V lost 7 bases and J lost 11, with 12 bases in between. The CDR3 DNA reads as TGTGCCAGCACCTCAGGGTTTGCCCAGCATTTT. Protein: CASTSGFAQHF.

The rearrangement joins TRBV28 to TRBJ1-2, with D unresolved. Per the germline V gene, CDR1 is MDHEN and CDR2 is SYDVKM. CDR3 length: 14 amino acids. V was pared by 10 bases and J by 7 bases, with 22 bases between. Here the CDR3 reads CAISSEGSHSGYTF. In nucleotides, the CDR3 is TGTGCCATCTCATCGGAGGGTTCTCACAGTGGCTACACCTTC.